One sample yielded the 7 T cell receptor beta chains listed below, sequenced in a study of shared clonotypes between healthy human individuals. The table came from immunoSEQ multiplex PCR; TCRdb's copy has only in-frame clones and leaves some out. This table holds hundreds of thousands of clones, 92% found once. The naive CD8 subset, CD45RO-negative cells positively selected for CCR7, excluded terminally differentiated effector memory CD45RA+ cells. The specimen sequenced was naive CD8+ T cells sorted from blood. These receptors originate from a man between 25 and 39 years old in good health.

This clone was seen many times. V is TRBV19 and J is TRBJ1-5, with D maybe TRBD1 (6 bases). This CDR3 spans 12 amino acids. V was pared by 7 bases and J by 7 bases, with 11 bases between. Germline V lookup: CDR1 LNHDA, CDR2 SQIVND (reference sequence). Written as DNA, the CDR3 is TGTGCCAGTACACAGGGAAGACAGCCCCAGCATTTT. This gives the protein CASTQGRQPQHF.

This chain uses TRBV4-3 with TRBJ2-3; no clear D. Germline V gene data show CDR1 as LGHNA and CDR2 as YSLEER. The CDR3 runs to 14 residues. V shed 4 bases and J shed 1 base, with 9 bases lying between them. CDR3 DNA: TGCGCCAGCAGCCGGGGTAGTGGCACAGATACGCAGTATTTT. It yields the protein CASSRGSGTDTQYF.

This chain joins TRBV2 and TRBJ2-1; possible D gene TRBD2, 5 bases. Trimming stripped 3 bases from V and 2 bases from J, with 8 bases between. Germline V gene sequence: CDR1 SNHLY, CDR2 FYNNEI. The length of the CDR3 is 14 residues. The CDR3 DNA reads TGTGCCAGCAGTGACAGCGGTACCTACAATGAGCAGTTCTTC. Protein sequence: CASSDSGTYNEQFF.

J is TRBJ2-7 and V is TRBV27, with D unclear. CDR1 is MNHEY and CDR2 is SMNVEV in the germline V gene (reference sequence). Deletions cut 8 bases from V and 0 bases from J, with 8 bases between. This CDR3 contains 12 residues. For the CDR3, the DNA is TGTGCCAGCGGCTCTTTCTCCTACGAGCAGTACTTC. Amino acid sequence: CASGSFSYEQYF.

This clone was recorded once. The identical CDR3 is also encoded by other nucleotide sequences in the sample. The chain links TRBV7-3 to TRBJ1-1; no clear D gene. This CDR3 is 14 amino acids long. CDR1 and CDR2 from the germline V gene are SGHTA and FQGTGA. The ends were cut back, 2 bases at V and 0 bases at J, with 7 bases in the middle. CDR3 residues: CASSLDGMNTEAFF. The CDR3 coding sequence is TGTGCCAGCAGCTTAGACGGCATGAACACTGAAGCTTTCTTT.

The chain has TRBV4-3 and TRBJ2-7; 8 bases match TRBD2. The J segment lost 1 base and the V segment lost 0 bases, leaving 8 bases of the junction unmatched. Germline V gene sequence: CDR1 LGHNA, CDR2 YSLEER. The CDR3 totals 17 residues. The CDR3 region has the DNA TGCGCCAGCAGCCAAGAAGCCACGGGAGGGGGGTCCTACGAGCAGTACTTC. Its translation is CASSQEATGGGSYEQYF.

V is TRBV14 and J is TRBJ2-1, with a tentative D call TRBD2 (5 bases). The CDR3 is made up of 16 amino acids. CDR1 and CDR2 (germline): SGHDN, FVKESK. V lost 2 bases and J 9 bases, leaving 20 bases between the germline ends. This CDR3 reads CASSQLAFSPTTEQFF. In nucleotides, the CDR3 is TGTGCCAGCAGCCAATTAGCGTTTAGTCCTACAACTGAGCAGTTCTTC.